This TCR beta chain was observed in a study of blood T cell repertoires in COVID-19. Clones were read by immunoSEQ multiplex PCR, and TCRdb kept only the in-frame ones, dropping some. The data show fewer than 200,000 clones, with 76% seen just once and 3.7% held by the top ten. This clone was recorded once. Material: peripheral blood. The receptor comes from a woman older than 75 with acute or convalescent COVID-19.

The CDR3 reads CASSLGRGHYNEQFF. CDR3 in DNA: TGTGCCAGCAGTTTAGGCAGGGGACACTACAATGAGCAGTTCTTC. The chain has TRBV27 and TRBJ2-1, with D tentatively TRBD1 (6 bases). The germline V gene encodes CDR1 MNHEY and CDR2 SMNVEV (reference sequence). The ends were cut back, 2 bases at V and 3 bases at J, with 11 bases in the middle. CDR3 size: 15 residues.